This T cell receptor beta chain was documented in a study of vaccination and CD4 T cells after COVID-19. Findings and caveats of the study: Spike mono-reactivity was found in 304 of the 307 vaccine-specific clones identified in convalescent patients.

CD4+ T cells that had been cultured provided DNA sequenced with the Oncomine TCR Beta short-read assay. Each CDR3 protein is one row after TCRdb ran MiXCR on the PCR reads. The sample yields 15,000 or so distinct CDR3 sequences, approximately 52% seen once. Comment on this clonotype: Its antigen is undetermined.

Germline V gene lookup returns CDR1 SGHTA and CDR2 FQGNSA. The CDR3 totals 15 residues. V lost 5 bases to trimming and J lost 4 bases, with 15 bases between them. The sample's treatment: approximately nine-day PBMC culture with coronavirus spike peptide pools or control peptides (ViraFEST assay). Antigen-specific T cell expansion with peptide pools preceded TCR sequencing in the ViraFEST approach. V usage is TRBV7-2 and J usage is TRBJ2-1; D is unclear. The specimen was CD4+ T cells from blood, cultured in vitro. This sequence originates from a human donor who had recovered from COVID-19. Here the CDR3 DNA reads TGTGCCAGCAGCCTCATCGGTGGAGTATACAATGAGCAGTTCTTC. It yields the protein CASSLIGGVYNEQFF. The entire variable domain, with the rest obtained from reference TRBV7-2 and TRBJ2-1, is as follows: GAGVSQSPSNKVTEKGKDVELRCDPISGHTALYWYRQSLGQGLEFLIYFQGNSAPDKSGLPSDRFSAERTGGSVSTLTIQRTQQEDSAVYLCASSLIGGVYNEQFFGPGTRLTVL.